The 15 T cell receptor beta chains in this list originate from one sample, sequenced in a study of blood T cells in healthy people across ages (dated by TCRdb to 2015 to 2017). Libraries were prepared through 5' RACE. The sequencing machine was an Illumina HiSeq 2500. A second roughly 6 to 12 cycle PCR used a sample-barcoded 5' primer and a J-beta primer mix. TCRdb reanalyzed the raw reads on its own, using fastp at Q25 for trimming and MiXCR for clone calling, and kept in-frame beta chains. Rows are unified per CDR3 protein, each entry keeping the most common DNA and genes. This sample is represented by some 1.4 million distinct CDR3 sequences; 42% of them were singletons. 7.9% of the sample is taken by the ten largest. The sample was blood. All receptors come from a woman under 30 in good health.

This clonotype has only a few counts. CDR3 amino acids: CASSQTVFGQFF. CDR3 DNA: TGTGCCAGCAGTCAGACTGTATTTGGGCAGTTCTTC. This chain links TRBV6-2 or TRBV6-3 with TRBJ2-1; D is unclear. The CDR3 contains 12 residues. V lost 5 bases and J 12 bases, leaving 14 bases between the germline ends. Per germline, CDR1 MNHEY and CDR2 SVGEGT.

This clonotype was recorded a few times. The V gene is TRBV20-1, the J gene TRBJ2-7; TRBD2 matches at 7 bases. After removal of 1 base from V and 2 bases from J, the junction contained 5 bases not matched to a gene. This CDR3 region has 14 residues. Germline CDR1 reads DFQATT; CDR2 reads SNEGSKA (reference sequence). The CDR3 region has the DNA TGCAGTGCTAGAGTTGCGGGAGCCCCCTACGAGCAGTACTTC. Translating gives CSARVAGAPYEQYF.

The chain couples TRBV2 to TRBJ2-1; D not certain. In germline, CDR1 is SNHLY, CDR2 FYNNEI. The CDR3 contains 14 residues. V was cut by 5 bases and J by 0 bases, with 8 bases left in between. CDR3 protein: CASSTGLSYNEQFF. The CDR3 region has the DNA TGTGCCAGCAGTACGGGCCTCTCCTACAATGAGCAGTTCTTC.

Details on this clonotype: A much more abundant neighbour one base away suggests this may be a read error. The rearrangement joins TRBV6-5 to TRBJ1-1; no firm D call. This CDR3 comprises 13 residues. V gave up 2 bases and J gave up 1 base, with 5 bases separating them. Germline V gives CDR1 MNHEY, CDR2 SVGAGI. CDR3 bases: TGTGCCAGCAGTTACGCCAGGAACACTGAAGCTTTCTTT. It yields the protein CASSYARNTEAFF.

This clonotype was recorded many times. The J gene is TRBJ1-2, the V gene TRBV27; possible D gene TRBD1, 5 bases. This CDR3 has 14 residues. Germline V gene data show CDR1 as MNHEY and CDR2 as SMNVEV (reference sequence). The V end was cut by 2 bases, the J end by 3 bases, with 10 bases between. Here the CDR3 reads CASSLKGKDYGYTF. CDR3 coding DNA: TGTGCCAGCAGTTTAAAGGGGAAGGACTATGGCTACACCTTC.

The rearrangement uses TRBV11-2 and TRBJ2-1; no definite D call. Germline CDR1 and CDR2: SGHAT and FQNNGV. Trimming took off 5 bases at V and 5 bases at J, with 13 bases between the two ends. This CDR3 is built from 14 residues. CDR3 in amino acids: CASSPPKGHNEQFF. The CDR3 DNA follows: TGTGCCAGCAGCCCGCCTAAGGGCCACAATGAGCAGTTCTTC.

A few counts support this clonotype. This chain joins TRBV3-1 and TRBJ2-3, with D uncertain. Per the germline V gene, CDR1 is LGHDT and CDR2 is YNNKEL (reference sequence). V dropped 4 bases and J dropped 6 bases, with 20 bases sitting between them. The CDR3 covers 16 residues. The CDR3 sequence: CASSLLDGPSPDTQYF. Here the CDR3 DNA reads TGTGCCAGCAGCCTCCTGGACGGCCCTTCACCCGATACGCAGTATTTT.

This clonotype was detected a few times. The V and J genes are TRBV6-1 and TRBJ2-1; 11 bases agree with TRBD2. This CDR3 has 15 residues. Losses at the gene ends were 6 bases for V and 5 bases for J; bases not matched to a gene: 6. CDR1 MNHNS and CDR2 SASEGT come from the germline V gene. The CDR3 DNA follows: TGTGCCAGCAGGGAACTAGCGGGGGTGAACAATGAGCAGTTCTTC. Encoded protein: CASRELAGVNNEQFF.

A few counts support this clonotype. This chain connects TRBV3-1 to TRBJ2-7; D unresolved. The CDR3 consists of 15 residues. V was cut by 1 base and J by 0 bases, with 10 bases left in between. Germline V gives CDR1 LGHDT, CDR2 YNNKEL (reference sequence). The CDR3 sequence is CASSQVKAFSYEQYF. In DNA form, the CDR3 reads TGTGCCAGCAGCCAAGTGAAAGCCTTCTCCTACGAGCAGTACTTC.

This clonotype was found once. A much larger clone is a single base away; this may be a read error. The rearrangement joins TRBV20-1 to TRBJ2-3; D is possibly TRBD1 (5 bases). This CDR3 comprises 13 residues. Per the germline V gene, CDR1 is DFQATT and CDR2 is SNEGSKA (reference sequence). As DNA, the CDR3 is TGCAGTCCTCGACAGCCAGGCACATATACGCAGTATTTT. Translated: CSPRQPGTYTQYF.

The gene calls are TRBV27 and TRBJ2-3, with 7 bases matching TRBD2. Germline assignment: CDR1 MNHEY and CDR2 SMNVEV (reference sequence). The junction had 12 bases not matched to a gene; V was cut back by 5 bases and J by 7 bases. This CDR3 is 15 amino acids long. The CDR3 is CASSLREAGTNTQYF. The CDR3 coding sequence is TGTGCCAGCAGTCTACGGGAGGCCGGGACGAATACGCAGTATTTT.

This clonotype came up once. This sequence joins TRBV27 and TRBJ1-2; tentative D call: TRBD1 (6 bases). Trimming left V 3 bases short and J 2 bases short, with 13 bases between. CDR3 length: 15 residues. Germline V gene lookup returns CDR1 MNHEY and CDR2 SMNVEV (reference sequence). CDR3 sequence (DNA): TGTGCCAGCAGTTTCCAGGGGATGAGAAACTATGGCTACACCTTC. Translating gives CASSFQGMRNYGYTF.

This clonotype was seen more than once but under ten times. The chain employs TRBV24-1 and TRBJ2-5; perhaps TRBD1 as D (6 bases). The V gene lost 0 bases and the J gene lost 5 bases, with 9 bases spanning the gap. The CDR3 is 14 amino acids. Germline values: CDR1 KGHDR, CDR2 SFDVKD. The CDR3: CATSDLKGQETQYF. As DNA, the CDR3 is TGTGCCACCAGTGATTTGAAAGGACAGGAGACCCAGTACTTC.

This clonotype was seen a few times. The V and J genes are TRBV28 and TRBJ1-6; perhaps TRBD1 as D (5 bases). V lost 10 bases to trimming and J lost 14 bases, with 27 bases between them. The CDR3 is 15 amino acids. Per germline, CDR1 MDHEN and CDR2 SYDVKM. The CDR3 DNA is TGTGCCACCTCGGGCGGGACGTTATCATTCGGGGCCCTCCACTTT. As protein: CATSGGTLSFGALHF.

J is TRBJ2-4 and V is TRBV12-3 or TRBV12-4; the match to TRBD2 covers 11 bases. There are 13 residues in the CDR3. V was clipped by 3 bases and J by 13 bases; unmatched bases: 5. The CDR3 is CASSFSGGAGQYF. The DNA of the CDR3 is TGTGCCAGCAGTTTTAGCGGGGGGGCCGGGCAGTACTTC.